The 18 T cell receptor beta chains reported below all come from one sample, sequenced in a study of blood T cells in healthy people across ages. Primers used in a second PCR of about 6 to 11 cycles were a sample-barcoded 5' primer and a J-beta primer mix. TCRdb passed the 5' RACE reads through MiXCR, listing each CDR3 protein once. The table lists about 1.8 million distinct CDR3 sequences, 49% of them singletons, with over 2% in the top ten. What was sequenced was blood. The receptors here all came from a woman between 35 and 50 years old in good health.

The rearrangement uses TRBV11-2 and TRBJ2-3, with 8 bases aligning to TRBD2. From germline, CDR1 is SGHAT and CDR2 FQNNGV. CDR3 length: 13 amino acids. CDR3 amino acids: CAAAAGGIDTQYF. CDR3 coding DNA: TGTGCAGCCGCTGCGGGGGGTATAGATACGCAGTATTTT.

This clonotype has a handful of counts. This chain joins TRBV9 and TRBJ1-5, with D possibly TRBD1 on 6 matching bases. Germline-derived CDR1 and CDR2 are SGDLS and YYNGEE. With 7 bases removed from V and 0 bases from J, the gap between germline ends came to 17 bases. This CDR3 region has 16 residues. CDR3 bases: TGTGCCAGCGGAGGGGGGCTCAACGATAGCAATCAGCCCCAGCATTTT. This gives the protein CASGGGLNDSNQPQHF.

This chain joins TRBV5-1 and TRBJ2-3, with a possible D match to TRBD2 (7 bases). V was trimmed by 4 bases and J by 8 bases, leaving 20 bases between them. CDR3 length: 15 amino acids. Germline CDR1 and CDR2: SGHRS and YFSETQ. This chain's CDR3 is CASSPLRGPGGTQYF. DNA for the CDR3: TGCGCCAGCAGCCCCTTACGGGGGCCGGGAGGTACGCAGTATTTT.

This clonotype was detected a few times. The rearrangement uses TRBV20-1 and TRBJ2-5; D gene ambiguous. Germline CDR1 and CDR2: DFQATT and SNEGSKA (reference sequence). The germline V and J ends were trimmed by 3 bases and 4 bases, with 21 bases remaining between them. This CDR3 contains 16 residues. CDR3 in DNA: TGCAGTGCTAGTATAAGTCCGGCCCTAAGGGTAGAGACCCAGTACTTC. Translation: CSASISPALRVETQYF.

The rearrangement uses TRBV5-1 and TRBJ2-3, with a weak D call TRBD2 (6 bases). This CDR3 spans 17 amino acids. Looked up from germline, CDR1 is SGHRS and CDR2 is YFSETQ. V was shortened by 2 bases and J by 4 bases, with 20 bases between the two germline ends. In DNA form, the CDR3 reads TGCGCCAGCAGCTTAGGACATGCGGGGTATGGCGCAGATACGCAGTATTTT. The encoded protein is CASSLGHAGYGADTQYF.

In nucleotides, the CDR3 is TGCAGTGCTAGGGGCTCTGCGGGGGCTACAGGTGAGCAGTTCTTC. Translation: CSARGSAGATGEQFF. The rearrangement links TRBV20-1 to TRBJ2-1; the D gene is possibly TRBD2 (7 bases). Trimming took 3 bases from V and 9 from J, leaving 21 bases between them. The V gene's germline CDR1 is DFQATT and CDR2 SNEGSKA (reference sequence). This CDR3 has 15 residues.

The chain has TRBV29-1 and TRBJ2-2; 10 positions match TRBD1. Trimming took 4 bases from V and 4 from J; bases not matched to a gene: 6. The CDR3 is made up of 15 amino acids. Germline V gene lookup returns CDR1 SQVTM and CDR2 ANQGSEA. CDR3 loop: CSVVTGGVGTGELFF. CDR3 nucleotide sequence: TGCAGCGTTGTGACAGGGGGCGTCGGCACCGGGGAGCTGTTTTTT.

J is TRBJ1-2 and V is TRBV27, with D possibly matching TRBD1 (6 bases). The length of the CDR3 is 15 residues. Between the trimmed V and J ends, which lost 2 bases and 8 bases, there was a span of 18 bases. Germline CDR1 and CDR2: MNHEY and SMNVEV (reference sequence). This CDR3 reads CASSLQGGAHQGYTF. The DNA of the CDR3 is TGTGCCAGCAGTTTACAAGGGGGGGCGCATCAAGGCTACACCTTC.

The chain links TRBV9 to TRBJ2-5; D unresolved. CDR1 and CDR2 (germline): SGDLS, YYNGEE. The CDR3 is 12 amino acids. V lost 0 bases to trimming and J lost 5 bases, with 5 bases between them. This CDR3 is CASSVASETQYF. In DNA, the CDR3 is TGTGCCAGCAGCGTAGCGTCGGAGACCCAGTACTTC.

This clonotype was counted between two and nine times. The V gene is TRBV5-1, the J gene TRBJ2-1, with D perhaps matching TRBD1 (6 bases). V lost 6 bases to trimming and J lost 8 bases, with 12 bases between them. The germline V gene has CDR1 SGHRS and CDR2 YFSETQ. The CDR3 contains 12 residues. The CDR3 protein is CASTVNRDEQFF. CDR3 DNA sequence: TGCGCCAGCACCGTCAACAGGGATGAGCAGTTCTTC. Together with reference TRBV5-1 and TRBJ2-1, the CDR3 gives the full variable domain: KAGVTQTPRYLIKTRGQQVTLSCSPISGHRSVSWYQQTPGQGLQFLFEYFSETQRNKGNFPGRFSGRQFSNSRSEMNVSTLELGDSALYLCASTVNRDEQFFGPGTRLTVL.

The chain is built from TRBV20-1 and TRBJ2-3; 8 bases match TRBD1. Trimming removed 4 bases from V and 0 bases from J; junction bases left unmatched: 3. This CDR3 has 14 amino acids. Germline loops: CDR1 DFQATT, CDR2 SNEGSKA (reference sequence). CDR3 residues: CSANRDRSTDTQYF. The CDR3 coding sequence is TGCAGTGCTAACCGGGACAGGAGCACAGATACGCAGTATTTT.

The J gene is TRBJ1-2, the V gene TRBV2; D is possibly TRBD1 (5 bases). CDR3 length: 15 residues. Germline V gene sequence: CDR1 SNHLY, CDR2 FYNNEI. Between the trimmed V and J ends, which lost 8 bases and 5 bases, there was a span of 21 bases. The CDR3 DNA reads TGTGCCAGCTCAGTGGAGACCGGGAGGGGTTATGGCTACACCTTC. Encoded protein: CASSVETGRGYGYTF.

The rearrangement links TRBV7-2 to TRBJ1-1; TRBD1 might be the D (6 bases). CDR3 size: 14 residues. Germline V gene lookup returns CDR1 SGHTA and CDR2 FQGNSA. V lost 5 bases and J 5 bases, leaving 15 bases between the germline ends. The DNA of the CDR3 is TGTGCCAGCAGCCCCAACAGGGTCTTGACTGAAGCTTTCTTT. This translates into CASSPNRVLTEAFF.

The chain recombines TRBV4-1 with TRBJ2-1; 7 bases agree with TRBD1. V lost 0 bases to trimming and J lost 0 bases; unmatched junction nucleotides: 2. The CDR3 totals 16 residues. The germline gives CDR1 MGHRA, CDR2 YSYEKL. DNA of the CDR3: TGCGCCAGCAGCCAAGATGAGGGGGCCTCCTACAATGAGCAGTTCTTC. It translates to CASSQDEGASYNEQFF.

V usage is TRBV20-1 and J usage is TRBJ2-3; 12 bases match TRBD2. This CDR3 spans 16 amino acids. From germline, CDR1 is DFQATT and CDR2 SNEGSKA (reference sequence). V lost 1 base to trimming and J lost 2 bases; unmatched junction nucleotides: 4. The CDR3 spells CSARVLAGGDTDTQYF. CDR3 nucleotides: TGCAGTGCTAGAGTCCTAGCGGGAGGGGACACAGATACGCAGTATTTT.

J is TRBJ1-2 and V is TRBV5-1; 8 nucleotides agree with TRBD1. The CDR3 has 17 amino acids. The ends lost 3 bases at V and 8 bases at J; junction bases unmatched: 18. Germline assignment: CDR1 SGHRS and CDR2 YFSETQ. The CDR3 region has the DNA TGCGCCAGCAGCTCCATTTCTCCGGGACAGGAGATAAGGGGCTACACCTTC. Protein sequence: CASSSISPGQEIRGYTF.

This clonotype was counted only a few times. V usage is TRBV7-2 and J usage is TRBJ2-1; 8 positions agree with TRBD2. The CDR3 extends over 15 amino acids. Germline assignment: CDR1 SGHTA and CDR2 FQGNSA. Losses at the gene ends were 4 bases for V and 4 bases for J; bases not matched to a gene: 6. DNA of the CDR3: TGTGCCAGCAGCTCCACTAGCGGATGGTACAATGAGCAGTTCTTC. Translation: CASSSTSGWYNEQFF.

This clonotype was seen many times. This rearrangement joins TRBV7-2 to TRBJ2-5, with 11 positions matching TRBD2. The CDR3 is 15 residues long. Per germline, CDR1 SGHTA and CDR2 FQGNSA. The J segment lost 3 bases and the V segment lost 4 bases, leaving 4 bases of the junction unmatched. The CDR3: CASSSRLAGKETQYF. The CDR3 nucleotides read TGTGCCAGCAGCTCCCGACTAGCGGGGAAAGAGACCCAGTACTTC. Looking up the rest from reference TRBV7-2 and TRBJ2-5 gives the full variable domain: GAGVSQSPSNKVTEKGKDVELRCDPISGHTALYWYRQSLGQGLEFLIYFQGNSAPDKSGLPSDRFSAERTGGSVSTLTIQRTQQEDSAVYLCASSSRLAGKETQYFGPGTRLLVL.